A single sample is the source of the 6 T cell receptor beta chains below, sequenced in a study of T-cell memory formation after mild COVID-19. TCRdb re-called the 5' RACE reads through MiXCR, storing one row per CDR3 protein. The sample gives roughly 600,000 distinct CDR3 sequences, 18% of which show up once; around 12% is in the top ten. Material: PBMCs or a T cell subset sorted from them (not recorded which). Receptors were obtained from an adult woman who had mild COVID-19 (a few samples of this study predate the infection). Cell type and time point are not known.

This chain joins TRBV7-2 and TRBJ1-6, with 8 nucleotides matching TRBD1. The germline V gene has CDR1 SGHTA and CDR2 FQGNSA. Unmatched junction bases numbered 8, after V lost 5 bases and J lost 8 bases. The CDR3 spans 15 residues. For the CDR3, the DNA is TGTGCCAGCAGCCCTCAGGGGGCGCGGGATTCACCCCTCCACTTT. It encodes CASSPQGARDSPLHF.

The genes are TRBV9 and TRBJ1-4; D is undetermined. The V end lost 4 bases, the J end lost 0 bases, and 13 bases lay between the germline ends. This CDR3 is 16 amino acids long. Per germline, CDR1 SGDLS and CDR2 YYNGEE. The DNA for the CDR3 is TGTGCCAGCAGCCCCCTTTCATTAGCAACTAATGAAAAACTGTTTTTT. Its translation: CASSPLSLATNEKLFF. The complete variable domain, with remaining parts taken from reference TRBV9 and TRBJ1-4, reads DSGVTQTPKHLITATGQRVTLRCSPRSGDLSVYWYQQSLDQGLQFLIQYYNGEERAKGNILERFSAQQFPDLHSELNLSSLELGDSALYFCASSPLSLATNEKLFFGSGTQLSVL.

This clonotype was detected many times. The chain links TRBV19 to TRBJ2-7, with TRBD1 matching over 9 bases. The junction had 11 bases not matched to a gene; V was cut back by 5 bases and J by 3 bases. CDR3 size: 16 residues. Germline V gene data show CDR1 as LNHDA and CDR2 as SQIVND (reference sequence). The CDR3 loop reads CASSPYPGTGFYEQYF. CDR3 coding DNA: TGTGCCAGTAGTCCCTACCCCGGGACAGGGTTCTACGAGCAGTACTTC.

This clonotype has a count of ten or more. This sequence joins TRBV5-5 and TRBJ2-1, with D possibly being TRBD1 (5 bases). The CDR3 extends over 15 amino acids. V lost 2 bases and J lost 1, with 10 bases in between. Germline lookup yields CDR1 SGHKS and CDR2 YYEKEE (reference sequence). CDR3 DNA sequence: TGTGCCAGCAGCTTCCGGCAGGGATCCTACAATGAGCAGTTCTTC. This translates into CASSFRQGSYNEQFF. The full variable domain, its missing parts supplied by reference TRBV5-5 and TRBJ2-1, is DAGVTQSPTHLIKTRGQQVTLRCSPISGHKSVSWYQQVLGQGPQFIFQYYEKEERGRGNFPDRFSARQFPNYSSELNVNALLLGDSALYLCASSFRQGSYNEQFFGPGTRLTVL.

This clonotype was observed a few times. The chain has TRBV11-2 and TRBJ2-2; D possibly corresponds to TRBD2 (6 bases). Trimming stripped 5 bases from V and 0 bases from J, with 13 bases between. The CDR3 contains 16 residues. The V gene's germline CDR1 is SGHAT and CDR2 FQNNGV. CDR3: CASSENSGSNTGELFF. In DNA form, the CDR3 reads TGTGCCAGCAGCGAAAATAGCGGTTCGAACACCGGGGAGCTGTTTTTT.

This clonotype was counted between two and nine times. This rearrangement joins TRBV28 to TRBJ1-1; no clear D. The length of the CDR3 is 12 residues. The V end lost 4 bases, the J end lost 7 bases, and 10 bases lay between the germline ends. Germline V gives CDR1 MDHEN, CDR2 SYDVKM. The chain's CDR3 is CASSSPPLEAFF. CDR3 nucleotide sequence: TGTGCCAGCAGTTCCCCCCCCCTTGAAGCTTTCTTT.